Sequencing of this T cell receptor beta chain was carried out in a study of T cell repertoires in cytomegalovirus infection (dated by TCRdb to between 2018 and 2021). Context from the whole study: Because public TCR beta signatures pointed to carriage of CMV infection together with the matching HLA type, the HLA type of each donor mattered for the analysis.

The reads were generated on an Illumina HiSeq 1500. The public reads were run again by TCRdb, first through fastp at Q25 and then through MiXCR, and only productive beta chains were kept. Duplicate CDR3 protein sequences are folded into a single record with the most common DNA and genes. The table for this sample lists approximately 700,000 distinct CDR3 sequences; less than 40% of them were counted only once. The ten largest clones capture more than 2.5% of the sample. V drops 4 bases and J drops 8 bases, leaving 17 bases in between. From the cysteine through the phenylalanine, the CDR3 covers 14 amino acids. Of all the DNA, just the CDR3 is kept, 42 bases in frame from base 1. In the germline V gene, CDR1 corresponds to MGHRA and CDR2 to YSYEKL. General findings and caveats noted by the study authors: In both this cohort and an independent roughly 360-donor cohort, the cumulative frequency of public TCR beta family members distinguished carriers of CMV infection plus the relevant HLA type. In the ex vivo response, HLA-C-restricted CMV-specific TCR beta clonotypes were dominant, and in two of eight donors the single most frequent clonotype came from this HLA-C-restricted group.

A few counts support this clonotype. Its antigen is currently not known. It has no much larger one-base neighbor in the sample; base qualities were not kept. The source of this sequence is a human donor in good health (CMV status not recorded). Some clones in this sample may be carry-over from other donors' samples. The chain is assembled from TRBV4-1 and TRBJ1-2; the D gene is possibly TRBD1, with 5 bases matching. The material sequenced was PBMCs. The CDR3 protein is CASSPRDPRGGYTF. The DNA sequence is TGCGCCAGCAGCCCCCGGGACCCTCGGGGGGGCTACACCTTC.